This T cell receptor beta chain appears in the sequencing data of a study of blood T cell repertoires in COVID-19. Profiled with immunoSEQ multiplex PCR; TCRdb holds only in-frame clones, not every one. This sample has 300,000 to 350,000 clones; over 80% occur once, and the top ten carry approximately 9%. Participant age was roughly 18 to 90 years, and participants resided in about two dozen US areas. Symptom resolution, clearance, or two negative PCRs marked donors in Cohort 3 as recovered. From germline, CDR1 is SGHRS and CDR2 YFSETQ. With V trimmed by 3 bases and J by 6 bases, 8 bases remained unmatched. The CDR3 is 16 residues long.

The sample taken for sequencing was PBMCs or T cells enriched from blood (not recorded which). This TCR derives from a woman between 18 and 30 years old who had recovered from COVID-19. This chain links TRBV5-1 with TRBJ2-1; TRBD2 matches 11 bases. Here the CDR3 DNA reads TGCGCCAGCAGCTACGGAGGGACTAGCGGACCCAATGAGCAGTTCTTC. This codes for CASSYGGTSGPNEQFF.